Below, 26 T cell receptor beta chains from the same sample are listed, as sequenced in a study of blood T cell repertoires in COVID-19. Sequencing was performed with immunoSEQ multiplex PCR; in TCRdb, only in-frame clones are kept and a portion is missing. The sample holds tens of thousands of clones, roughly 90% seen once. Material for sequencing was peripheral blood. All receptors come from a man in his 60s with acute or convalescent COVID-19.

The chain employs TRBV19 and TRBJ2-2; maybe TRBD2 (7 bases). V gave up 4 bases and J gave up 4 bases, with 10 bases separating them. Germline V lookup: CDR1 LNHDA, CDR2 SQIVND (reference sequence). The CDR3 has 14 amino acids. The CDR3 DNA sequence: TGTGCCAGTAGTACAAGGGGGGGCACCGGGGAGCTGTTTTTT. Translation gives CASSTRGGTGELFF.

V gene TRBV19 combines with J gene TRBJ1-5, with TRBD1 as a possible D gene (6 bases). Per germline, CDR1 LNHDA and CDR2 SQIVND (reference sequence). This CDR3 has 12 residues. V lost 6 bases, J lost 5 bases, and 8 bases lay in between. CDR3 coding DNA: TGTGCCAGTAGGGCAGGGGATCAGCCCCAGCATTTT. Translating it yields CASRAGDQPQHF.

The table lists this clone with a count of one. J is TRBJ1-4 and V is TRBV7-9; TRBD1 aligns across 9 bases. CDR1 and CDR2 from the germline V gene are SEHNR and FQNEAQ (reference sequence). J was trimmed by 5 bases and V by 1 base; bases with no gene match: 14. This CDR3 is built from 19 residues. In DNA form, the CDR3 reads TGTGCCAGCAGCTTAGGAACAGGGGGCCCAAACGCTCAAAATGAAAAACTGTTTTTT. This sequence encodes CASSLGTGGPNAQNEKLFF.

The chain has TRBV6-5 and TRBJ1-1; D may be TRBD1 (6 bases). Germline V gene sequence: CDR1 MNHEY, CDR2 SVGAGI. Trimming took 6 bases from V and 6 from J, leaving 14 bases between them. CDR3 length: 13 residues. The CDR3 reads CASRETGFAEAFF. CDR3 sequence (DNA): TGTGCCAGCAGGGAGACAGGATTTGCTGAAGCTTTCTTT.

This clone was observed a handful of times. The chain couples TRBV6-6 to TRBJ2-3; 11 bases map to TRBD1. The CDR3 has 15 residues. Trimming removed 5 bases from V and 4 bases from J; junction bases left unmatched: 5. CDR1 is MNHNY and CDR2 is SVGAGI in the germline V gene (reference sequence). CDR3 in amino acids: CASSGTGGLADTQYF. The DNA of the CDR3 is TGTGCCAGCAGTGGGACAGGGGGGCTGGCAGATACGCAGTATTTT.

The chain is built from TRBV5-4 and TRBJ1-2, with TRBD1 as a possible D gene (6 bases). The CDR3 is 14 amino acids. Germline V gene data show CDR1 as SGHNT and CDR2 as YYREEE (reference sequence). Trimming took 2 bases from V and 4 from J, leaving 12 bases between them. The CDR3 coding sequence is TGTGCCAGCAGCTTAGCGGACAGAGCCTATGGCTACACCTTC. It specifies CASSLADRAYGYTF.

The chain links TRBV11-2 to TRBJ2-7; 8 bases align to TRBD1. Germline V gene lookup returns CDR1 SGHAT and CDR2 FQNNGV. This CDR3 contains 14 residues. Trimming removed 5 bases from V and 6 bases from J; junction bases left unmatched: 9. The CDR3 sequence: CASSRTGLRGEQYF. CDR3 DNA: TGTGCCAGCAGCCGGACAGGGTTACGGGGCGAGCAGTACTTC.

V gene TRBV7-8 combines with J gene TRBJ2-3, with 7 bases aligning to TRBD2. CDR3 length equals 14 residues. Germline lookup yields CDR1 SGHVS and CDR2 FQNEAQ. J was trimmed by 2 bases and V by 8 bases; bases with no gene match: 7. CDR3 sequence (DNA): TGTGCCAGCTTAACCGGGACTACCACAGATACGCAGTATTTT. It encodes CASLTGTTTDTQYF.

V gene TRBV9 combines with J gene TRBJ2-3; D unresolved. CDR3 length equals 14 residues. Deletions cut 0 bases from V and 1 base from J, with 6 bases between. CDR1 SGDLS and CDR2 YYNGEE come from the germline V gene. CDR3 residues: CASSVGAGTDTQYF. The CDR3 coding sequence is TGTGCCAGCAGCGTAGGCGCCGGCACAGATACGCAGTATTTT.

This clone was observed a handful of times. The rearrangement joins TRBV29-1 to TRBJ1-1; TRBD1 might be the D (6 bases). There are 14 residues in the CDR3. Trimming took 7 bases from V and 6 from J, leaving 21 bases between them. Germline CDR1 and CDR2: SQVTM and ANQGSEA. The DNA for the CDR3 is TGCAGCGCCGCACTGAGGGGGGGCAGGTCTGAAGCTTTCTTT. Its translation is CSAALRGGRSEAFF.

This chain connects TRBV4-1 to TRBJ2-7, with 9 bases matching TRBD1. Trimming removed 4 bases from V and 2 bases from J; junction bases left unmatched: 9. CDR3 length equals 16 residues. Germline V gene sequence: CDR1 MGHRA, CDR2 YSYEKL. The CDR3 DNA is TGCGCCAGCAGCCTTACCACCGGGACAGGGCCCTACGAGCAGTACTTC. Translated, it gives CASSLTTGTGPYEQYF.

Concerning this clone: Relative to the germline gene, one junction end is altered; a read error may explain this. This chain connects TRBV19 to TRBJ1-5, with D perhaps TRBD1 (6 bases). The CDR3 spans 14 residues. Germline assignment: CDR1 LNHDA and CDR2 SQIVND (reference sequence). The CDR3 region is CASSLAGVNQAQHF. CDR3 coding DNA: TGTGCCAGTAGTCTCGCAGGGGTTAATCAGGCCCAGCATTTT.

This clone was seen once. V and J are TRBV15 and TRBJ2-5; the match to TRBD1 covers 8 bases. There are 15 residues in the CDR3. V shed 3 bases and J 4 bases; nucleotides not matched to a gene: 7. Germline-derived CDR1 and CDR2 are LNHNV and YYDKDF (reference sequence). CDR3 nucleotide sequence: TGTGCCACCAGCAGGGCGGACAGGGCTACAGAGACCCAGTACTTC. As protein: CATSRADRATETQYF.

This chain uses TRBV5-6 with TRBJ1-5; the D gene is possibly TRBD1 (6 bases). The CDR3 is 14 amino acids. Trimming took 1 base from V and 2 from J, leaving 7 bases between them. CDR1 is SGHDT, CDR2 YYEEEE, per germline. CDR3 nucleotides: TGTGCCAGCAGCTTGCGACAGGGCAATCAGCCCCAGCATTTT. It translates to CASSLRQGNQPQHF.

V gene TRBV6-5 combines with J gene TRBJ1-3, with TRBD1 as a possible D gene (6 bases). Germline CDR1 is MNHEY and CDR2 is SVGAGI. V shed 2 bases and J shed 4 bases, with 12 bases lying between them. This CDR3 contains 15 residues. The CDR3 loop is CASSYTGTQGNTIYF. CDR3 nucleotide sequence: TGTGCCAGCAGTTACACCGGGACACAAGGAAACACCATATATTTT.

The rearrangement joins TRBV9 to TRBJ2-1; D gene uncertain. Germline V CDR1 and CDR2: SGDLS, YYNGEE. Trimming removed 2 bases from V and 2 bases from J, with 11 bases in between. This CDR3 contains 15 residues. The chain's CDR3 is CASSVGQRTYNEQFF. The CDR3 nucleotides are TGTGCCAGCAGCGTCGGCCAGCGCACCTACAATGAGCAGTTCTTC.

This chain links TRBV6-6 with TRBJ1-2, with D possibly TRBD1 on 5 matching bases. Trimming removed 5 bases from V and 3 bases from J, with 13 bases in between. Looked up from germline, CDR1 is MNHNY and CDR2 is SVGAGI (reference sequence). The CDR3 runs to 14 residues. The chain's CDR3 is CASSPGGVDYGYTF. For the CDR3, the DNA is TGTGCCAGCAGTCCCGGGGGGGTTGACTATGGCTACACCTTC.

The rearrangement joins TRBV18 to TRBJ1-3; D remains ambiguous. The V gene lost 1 base and the J gene lost 0 bases, with 10 bases spanning the gap. Germline lookup yields CDR1 KGHSH and CDR2 LQKENI. The CDR3 runs 16 residues. The CDR3 is CASSPLPHISGNTIYF. CDR3 DNA: TGTGCCAGCTCACCACTTCCACATATCTCTGGAAACACCATATATTTT.

The genes are TRBV6-4 and TRBJ1-2; 8 bases are shared with TRBD1. This CDR3 contains 15 residues. Trimming at V came to 4 bases and at J to 4 bases, leaving 8 bases not matched to a gene. Per germline, CDR1 MRHNA and CDR2 SNTAGT. CDR3: CASSVSDRDLYGYTF. CDR3 in DNA: TGTGCCAGCAGTGTGTCGGACAGGGACCTCTATGGCTACACCTTC.

In its sample, this clone was seen once. Here the CDR3 DNA reads TGTGCCAGCAGCTTAGTGCCAGGTCCGACAGATACGCAGTATTTT. Protein sequence: CASSLVPGPTDTQYF. J is TRBJ2-3 and V is TRBV7-9; D is undetermined. Trimming removed 1 base at V and 3 bases at J, with 11 bases between. This CDR3 spans 15 amino acids. CDR1 is SEHNR, CDR2 FQNEAQ, per germline (reference sequence).

The chain couples TRBV5-1 to TRBJ1-3; 8 bases align to TRBD1. Germline V gives CDR1 SGHRS, CDR2 YFSETQ. V shed 4 bases and J 2 bases; nucleotides not matched to a gene: 14. The CDR3 runs to 18 residues. In DNA, the CDR3 is TGCGCCAGCAGCCTGGGGCCCGCAGGCAGGGGGCCTGGAAACACCATATATTTT. Its protein is CASSLGPAGRGPGNTIYF.

The gene calls are TRBV30 and TRBJ1-2, with TRBD1 identical over 8 bases. V trimming: 0 bases; J trimming: 2 bases; junction bases outside the gene matches: 5. The CDR3 is 15 amino acids. Germline V lookup: CDR1 GTSNPN, CDR2 SVGIG (reference sequence). This CDR3 is CAWSVAAGGNYGYTF. The CDR3 nucleotides read TGTGCCTGGAGTGTAGCGGCAGGGGGCAACTATGGCTACACCTTC.

V is TRBV7-9 and J is TRBJ1-3; possible D gene TRBD1, 5 bases. This CDR3 is built from 14 residues. The germline V gene has CDR1 SEHNR and CDR2 FQNEAQ (reference sequence). V lost 1 base and J lost 2, with 6 bases in between. CDR3 protein: CASSLVRAGNTIYF. The CDR3 nucleotides are TGTGCCAGCAGCTTAGTCAGGGCTGGAAACACCATATATTTT.

The chain couples TRBV5-1 to TRBJ1-2, with TRBD1 matching over 9 bases. CDR3 length: 16 residues. Germline CDR1 reads SGHRS; CDR2 reads YFSETQ. Trimming cost V 0 bases and J 8 bases; bases outside gene matches: 11. This chain's CDR3 is CASSLAVGQGREGYTF. CDR3 nucleotides: TGCGCCAGCAGCTTGGCGGTGGGACAGGGCCGAGAAGGCTACACCTTC.

This clone was counted a single time. The CDR3 DNA reads TGCGCCAGCAGCAAGGGACTAGCGGATATAGATACGCAGTATTTT. Translating it yields CASSKGLADIDTQYF. This sequence joins TRBV5-1 and TRBJ2-3, with 11 bases identical to TRBD2. This CDR3 spans 15 amino acids. From germline, CDR1 is SGHRS and CDR2 YFSETQ. The V gene end was trimmed by 4 bases and the J gene end by 5 bases; junction bases not matched to a gene: 6.

J is TRBJ1-2 and V is TRBV27; 12 positions match TRBD1. J was trimmed by 7 bases and V by 5 bases; bases with no gene match: 2. The germline CDR1 and CDR2 sequences are MNHEY and SMNVEV (reference sequence). This CDR3 has 13 amino acids. CDR3 nucleotides: TGTGCCAGCAGTGGGACAGGGGGCTCTGGCTACACCTTC. It translates to CASSGTGGSGYTF.